The 19 T cell receptor beta chains below all came from one sample that was sequenced in a study of T cell repertoires in cytomegalovirus infection. TCRdb independently ran MiXCR on the reads; one entry per CDR3 protein. Found here are roughly 190,000 distinct CDR3 sequences, 8% to 10% of them singletons; the top ten hold about 5%. Material: PBMCs. The receptors originated from a human donor in good health (CMV status not recorded). Some clones in this sample may be carry-over from other donors' samples.

This clonotype was detected many times. The J gene is TRBJ2-7, the V gene TRBV6-1; TRBD1 might be the D (5 bases). Germline assignment: CDR1 MNHNS and CDR2 SASEGT. The CDR3 loop spans 13 amino acids. Deletions cut 3 bases from V and 0 bases from J, with 6 bases between. The CDR3 loop reads CASSDRVSYEQYF. CDR3 DNA: TGTGCCAGCAGTGACAGGGTCTCCTACGAGCAGTACTTC.

This clonotype was detected many times. This CDR3 is CASSLGRVRTEAFF. The DNA for the CDR3 is TGTGCCAGCAGTTTAGGGCGGGTGAGAACTGAAGCTTTCTTT. The V call is TRBV28, the J call TRBJ1-1, with no clear D. Trimming took off 2 bases at V and 5 bases at J, with 12 bases between the two ends. Germline CDR1 is MDHEN and CDR2 is SYDVKM. The CDR3 has 14 residues.

V usage is TRBV5-4 and J usage is TRBJ2-3; D possibly corresponds to TRBD2 (5 bases). V lost 4 bases and J lost 0, with 9 bases in between. Germline V gives CDR1 SGHNT, CDR2 YYREEE (reference sequence). The CDR3 totals 14 residues. CDR3 sequence (DNA): TGTGCCAGCAGCCGGGATCCCAGCACAGATACGCAGTATTTT. This sequence encodes CASSRDPSTDTQYF.

This clonotype was picked up many times. The chain is built from TRBV7-2 and TRBJ2-1; 10 bases fit TRBD2. CDR3 length equals 15 residues. The J segment lost 6 bases and the V segment lost 1 base, leaving 3 bases of the junction unmatched. The germline gives CDR1 SGHTA, CDR2 FQGNSA. CDR3 nucleotide sequence: TGTGCCAGCAGCTTAGAGGCTAGCGGGGGCAATGAGCAGTTCTTC. As protein: CASSLEASGGNEQFF.

This clonotype was recorded many times. This chain connects TRBV7-2 to TRBJ2-5; 8 positions agree with TRBD1. V lost 0 bases and J lost 4; bases outside the gene matches: 7. CDR3 length: 16 amino acids. CDR1 and CDR2 from the germline V gene are SGHTA and FQGNSA. CDR3 bases: TGTGCCAGCAGCTTAGCCCCCGGGACAGGCCGAGAGACCCAGTACTTC. Its translation is CASSLAPGTGRETQYF. The full variable domain, with the rest looked up from reference TRBV7-2 and TRBJ2-5, is GAGVSQSPSNKVTEKGKDVELRCDPISGHTALYWYRQSLGQGLEFLIYFQGNSAPDKSGLPSDRFSAERTGGSVSTLTIQRTQQEDSAVYLCASSLAPGTGRETQYFGPGTRLLVL.

This clonotype was seen many times. The chain joins TRBV19 to TRBJ1-5; no reliable D call. The CDR3 contains 14 residues. CDR1 LNHDA and CDR2 SQIVND come from the germline V gene (reference sequence). V gave up 6 bases and J gave up 7 bases, with 16 bases separating them. The CDR3 DNA reads TGTGCCAGTAGCCTACAAATGGGAATCCAGCCCCAGCATTTT. This codes for CASSLQMGIQPQHF.

The table lists this clonotype with a few counts. The chain links TRBV6-9 to TRBJ2-1; D gene ambiguous. Trimming pared 10 bases from V and 8 bases from J, leaving 9 bases between. Germline V lookup: CDR1 MNHGY, CDR2 SVAAGI. The length of the CDR3 is 10 residues. The CDR3 nucleotides are TGTGCCACCGGTTCGTATGAGCAGTTCTTC. Its protein is CATGSYEQFF.

This clonotype came up many times. This rearrangement joins TRBV7-8 to TRBJ1-1; the match to TRBD1 covers 7 bases. The CDR3 spans 14 residues. Germline V gives CDR1 SGHVS, CDR2 FQNEAQ. Trimming at V came to 5 bases and at J to 5 bases, leaving 8 bases not matched to a gene. CDR3 loop: CASSPEGGRTEAFF. The CDR3 DNA reads TGTGCCAGCAGCCCCGAAGGGGGCCGGACTGAAGCTTTCTTT.

There are a few counts of this clonotype. The chain couples TRBV29-1 to TRBJ1-1, with a possible D match to TRBD1 (6 bases). Per germline, CDR1 SQVTM and CDR2 ANQGSEA. The CDR3 spans 13 residues. The V end was cut by 6 bases, the J end by 0 bases, with 11 bases between. CDR3 sequence (DNA): TGCAGCGTCCAGGCAGGGGTGAACACTGAAGCTTTCTTT. Its translation: CSVQAGVNTEAFF.

This clonotype was found many times. The J gene is TRBJ2-3, the V gene TRBV10-3; D perhaps matches TRBD1 (5 bases). Per the germline V gene, CDR1 is ENHRY and CDR2 is SYGVKD. The CDR3 is made up of 13 amino acids. V lost 5 bases to trimming and J lost 0 bases, with 6 bases between them. Written as DNA, the CDR3 is TGTGCCATCAGTCGACAGAGCACAGATACGCAGTATTTT. It translates to CAISRQSTDTQYF.

This clonotype has at least ten counts. V is TRBV28 and J is TRBJ1-1, with 9 nucleotides matching TRBD1. The CDR3 has 15 residues. Germline CDR1 reads MDHEN; CDR2 reads SYDVKM. Trimming took 4 bases from V and 6 from J; bases not matched to a gene: 9. CDR3 loop: CASSSRGTGRPEAFF. In DNA form, the CDR3 reads TGTGCCAGCAGTTCCCGGGGGACAGGGCGGCCTGAAGCTTTCTTT.

The table lists this clonotype with many counts. J is TRBJ2-5 and V is TRBV7-2, with TRBD2 identical over 11 bases. The CDR3 length is 16 residues. Trimming at V came to 6 bases and at J to 2 bases, leaving 8 bases not matched to a gene. Germline CDR1 reads SGHTA; CDR2 reads FQGNSA. In nucleotides, the CDR3 is TGTGCCAGCAGGCTAGCGGGAGGAAACGCTCAAGAGACCCAGTACTTC. Translation: CASRLAGGNAQETQYF.

Many counts were recorded for this clonotype. The V gene is TRBV7-2, the J gene TRBJ2-3; 7 bases map to TRBD1. The CDR3 runs to 14 residues. Germline loops: CDR1 SGHTA, CDR2 FQGNSA. Trimming removed 5 bases from V and 0 bases from J; junction bases left unmatched: 2. The CDR3 is CASSQDRSTDTQYF. For the CDR3, the DNA is TGTGCCAGCAGCCAGGACAGGAGCACAGATACGCAGTATTTT.

A few counts support this clonotype. This chain joins TRBV5-1 and TRBJ1-2, with D unresolved. The V gene lost 0 bases and the J gene lost 6 bases, with 12 bases spanning the gap. The CDR3 covers 14 residues. Germline CDR1 is SGHRS and CDR2 is YFSETQ. CDR3 amino acids: CASSLGAPADGYTF. The CDR3 bases are TGCGCCAGCAGCTTGGGAGCCCCGGCGGATGGCTACACCTTC.

As concerns this clonotype: A much larger clone is a single base away; this may be a read error. The chain links TRBV7-2 to TRBJ2-5, with D possibly being TRBD1 (5 bases). V was pared by 6 bases and J by 3 bases, with 17 bases between. CDR3 length: 15 residues. Germline V gene data show CDR1 as SGHTA and CDR2 as FQGNSA. The CDR3 sequence: CASSLDSRHKETQYF. CDR3 bases: TGTGCCAGCAGTCTCGACAGCCGTCACAAAGAGACCCAGTACTTC.

This clonotype was observed at least ten times. The chain carries TRBV10-3 and TRBJ2-2; weak D call: TRBD2 (6 bases). With 5 bases removed from V and 7 bases from J, the gap between germline ends came to 11 bases. Germline-derived CDR1 and CDR2 are ENHRY and SYGVKD. This CDR3 region has 13 residues. The CDR3 sequence is CAISWRVVGELFF. The CDR3 DNA reads as TGTGCCATCAGTTGGAGGGTTGTCGGGGAGCTGTTTTTT.

At least ten counts were recorded for this clonotype. V and J are TRBV19 and TRBJ1-1; TRBD1 is a possible D gene (6 bases). This CDR3 spans 19 amino acids. V was pared by 3 bases and J by 6 bases, with 29 bases between. The germline V gene has CDR1 LNHDA and CDR2 SQIVND (reference sequence). CDR3 region: CASSISFSPGHWGHSEAFF. CDR3 sequence (DNA): TGTGCCAGTAGTATTAGTTTTTCTCCGGGACATTGGGGACACTCTGAAGCTTTCTTT.

This clonotype has at least ten counts. V gene TRBV7-2 combines with J gene TRBJ1-2; TRBD1 aligns across 9 bases. The trim removed 4 bases at V and 5 bases at J, leaving 2 bases unmatched. The CDR3 is made up of 13 amino acids. In germline, CDR1 is SGHTA, CDR2 FQGNSA. This chain's CDR3 is CASSSDRGYGYTF. CDR3 nucleotide sequence: TGTGCCAGCAGCTCAGACAGGGGGTATGGCTACACCTTC.

The chain uses TRBV27 and TRBJ1-4; TRBD1 aligns across 7 bases. This CDR3 comprises 16 residues. The V gene's germline CDR1 is MNHEY and CDR2 SMNVEV (reference sequence). V dropped 8 bases and J dropped 6; count of bases not matched to a gene: 15. The DNA of the CDR3 is TGTGCCAGCTCCCGACAGGGAATCGGATCGGATGAAAAACTGTTTTTT. Translated: CASSRQGIGSDEKLFF. Full variable domain (remainder filled in from reference TRBV27 and TRBJ1-4): EAQVTQNPRYLITVTGKKLTVTCSQNMNHEYMSWYRQDPGLGLRQIYYSMNVEVTDKGDVPEGYKVSRKEKRNFPLILESPSPNQTSLYFCASSRQGIGSDEKLFFGSGTQLSVL.